These T cell receptor beta chains were read from a single sample in a study of T-cell reconstitution after alpha-beta-depleted transplantation in children. MiXCR, run by TCRdb on the PCR reads, gives a single entry per CDR3 protein. The sample lists roughly 200,000 distinct CDR3 sequences, approximately 9.5% seen once, with about 6.2% in the top ten. Sequenced material: PBMCs from the stem cell graft donor, taken from the stem cell graft. The source of these receptors is a human donor who donated a stem cell graft to a child with acute lymphoblastic leukemia. The conserved cysteine and the conserved F or W are not part of the CDR3 here.

>TRBJ1-3|TRBV6-5
ASSYGSTVGGNTIY
>TRBJ2-7|TRBV15
ATSSRRTVRFYEQY
>TRBJ2-7|TRBV5-1
ASSLVGTGNSYEQY
>TRBJ2-2|TRBV29-1
SVNERIGGELF
>TRBJ2-2|TRBV10-3
AISERTVGELF
>TRBJ1-1|TRBV18
ASSVERAANTEAF
>TRBJ1-1|TRBV6-1
ASSERAGEGTEAF
>TRBJ1-4|TRBV2
ASNGAGGNEKLF
>TRBJ2-7|TRBV5-1
ASSLAKGAVYEQY
>TRBJ2-7|TRBV5-4
ASSTRQGESYEQY
>TRBJ2-1|TRBV6-5
ASSYSLLAGTYNEQF
>TRBJ2-7|TRBV9
ASSVVRGDYEQY
>TRBJ2-1|TRBV5-1
ASSLPGLAAEQF
>TRBJ2-5|TRBV10-1
ASSPHGTGEEETQY
>TRBJ2-1|TRBV2
ASNEQF
>TRBJ2-3|TRBV19
ASSTGLAVDTDTQY
>TRBJ2-5|TRBV11-2
ASSLGSFRRETQY
>TRBJ2-1|TRBV5-1
ASSLMMTSGTGGDEQF
>TRBJ2-2|TRBV28
ASSLLQGAGELF
>TRBJ2-3|TRBV20-1
SASGQAGDTQY
>TRBJ2-2|TRBV12-3/TRBV12-4
ASVKLGGTGELF
>TRBJ1-1|TRBV6-1
ASTSPLAGTEAF
>TRBJ2-2|TRBV7-6
ASRQATGGNTGELF
>TRBJ1-5|TRBV19
ASSFDRNNQPQH
>TRBJ2-1|TRBV20-1
SARAQTSYNEQF
>TRBJ2-2|TRBV7-6
ASSPPDTGELF
>TRBJ1-2|TRBV5-1
ASSLGGEGLYGYT
>TRBJ1-1|TRBV30
AWSEGHLNTEAF
>TRBJ1-2|TRBV20-1
SAASTPNYGYT
>TRBJ2-3|TRBV5-1
ASSAGTSTDTQY
>TRBJ2-3|TRBV6-1
ASTGTGESDTQY
>TRBJ1-2|TRBV7-2
ASSLPRGQGYGYT
>TRBJ2-5|TRBV3-1
ASSRASGGIQETQY
>TRBJ1-3|TRBV3-1
ASSQAAGIPGNTIY
>TRBJ2-3|TRBV5-1
ASSWDRGTDTQY
>TRBJ2-4|TRBV12-3/TRBV12-4
ASTTDRRNIQY
>TRBJ1-4|TRBV5-1
ASIPSGTGFYAGEKLF